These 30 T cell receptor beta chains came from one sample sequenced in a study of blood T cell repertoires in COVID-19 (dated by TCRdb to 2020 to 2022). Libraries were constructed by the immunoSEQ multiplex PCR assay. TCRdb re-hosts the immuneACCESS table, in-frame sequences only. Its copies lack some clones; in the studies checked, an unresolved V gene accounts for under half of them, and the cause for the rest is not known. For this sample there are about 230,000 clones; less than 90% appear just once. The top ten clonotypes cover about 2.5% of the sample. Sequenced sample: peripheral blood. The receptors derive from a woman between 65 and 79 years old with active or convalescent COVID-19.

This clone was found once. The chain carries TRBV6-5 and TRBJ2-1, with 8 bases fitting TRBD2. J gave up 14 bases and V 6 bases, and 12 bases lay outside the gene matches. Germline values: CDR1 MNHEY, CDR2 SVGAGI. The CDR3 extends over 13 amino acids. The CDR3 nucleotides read TGTGCCAGCAGGGGGGGTGGTAGCGGGACCAAGTTCTTC. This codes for CASRGGGSGTKFF.

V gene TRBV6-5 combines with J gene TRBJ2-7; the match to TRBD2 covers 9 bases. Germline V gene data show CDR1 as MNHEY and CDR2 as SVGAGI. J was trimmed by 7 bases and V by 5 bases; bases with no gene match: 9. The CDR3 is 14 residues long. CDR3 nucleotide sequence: TGTGCCAGCAGTCCTCTAGCGGGAATAAGTGAGCAGTACTTC. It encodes CASSPLAGISEQYF.

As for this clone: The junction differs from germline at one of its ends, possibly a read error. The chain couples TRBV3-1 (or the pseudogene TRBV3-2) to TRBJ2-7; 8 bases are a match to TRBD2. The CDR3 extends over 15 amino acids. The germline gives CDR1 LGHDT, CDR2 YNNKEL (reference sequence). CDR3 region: CASSPGGGTLYEQCF. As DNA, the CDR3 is TGTGCCAGCAGCCCCGGGGGGGGGACACTTTACGAGCAGTGCTTC.

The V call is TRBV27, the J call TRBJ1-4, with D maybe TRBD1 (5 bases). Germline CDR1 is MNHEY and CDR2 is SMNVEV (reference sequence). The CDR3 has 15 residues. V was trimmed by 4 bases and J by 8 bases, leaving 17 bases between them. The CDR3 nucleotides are TGTGCCAGCAGTTCCCGGGGAGGGGCGAGGGAAAAACTGTTTTTT. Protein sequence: CASSSRGGAREKLFF.

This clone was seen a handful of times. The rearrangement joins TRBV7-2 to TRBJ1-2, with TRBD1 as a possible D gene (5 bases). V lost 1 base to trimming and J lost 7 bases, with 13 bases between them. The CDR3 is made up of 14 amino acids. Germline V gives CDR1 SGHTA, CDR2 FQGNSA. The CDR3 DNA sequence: TGTGCCAGCAGCTTAGACGCGGGGGTGAGTGGCTACACCTTC. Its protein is CASSLDAGVSGYTF.

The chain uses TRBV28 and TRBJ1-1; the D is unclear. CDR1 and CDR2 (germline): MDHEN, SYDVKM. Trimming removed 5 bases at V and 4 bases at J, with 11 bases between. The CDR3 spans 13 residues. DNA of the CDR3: TGTGCCAGCAGTAGAGGAGATCTCACTGAAGCTTTCTTT. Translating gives CASSRGDLTEAFF.

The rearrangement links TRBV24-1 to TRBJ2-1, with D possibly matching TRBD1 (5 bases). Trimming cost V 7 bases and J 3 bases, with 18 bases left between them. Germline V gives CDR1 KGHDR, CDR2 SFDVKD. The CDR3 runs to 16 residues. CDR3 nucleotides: TGTGCCACCAGCGACACTTCTGGGGCTTTCTACAATGAGCAGTTCTTC. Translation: CATSDTSGAFYNEQFF.

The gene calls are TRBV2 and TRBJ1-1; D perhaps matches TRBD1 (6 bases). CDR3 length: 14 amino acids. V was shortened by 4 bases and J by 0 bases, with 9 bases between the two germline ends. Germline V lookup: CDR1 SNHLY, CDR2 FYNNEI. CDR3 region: CASSAQGLNTEAFF. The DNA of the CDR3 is TGTGCCAGCAGTGCACAGGGTTTGAACACTGAAGCTTTCTTT.

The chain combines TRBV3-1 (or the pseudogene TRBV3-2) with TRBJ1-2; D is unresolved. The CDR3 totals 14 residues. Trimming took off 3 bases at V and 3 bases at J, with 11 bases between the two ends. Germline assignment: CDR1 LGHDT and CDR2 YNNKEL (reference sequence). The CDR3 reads CASSQSKEYYGYTF. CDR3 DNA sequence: TGTGCCAGCAGCCAGTCGAAGGAGTACTATGGCTACACCTTC.

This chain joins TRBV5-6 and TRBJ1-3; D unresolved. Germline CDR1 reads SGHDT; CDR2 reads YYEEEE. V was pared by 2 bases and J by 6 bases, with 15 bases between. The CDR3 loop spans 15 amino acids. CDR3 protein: CASSLIVGAPNTIYF. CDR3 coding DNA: TGTGCCAGCAGCTTAATTGTTGGAGCCCCAAACACCATATATTTT.

CDR3 bases: TGCGCCAGCAGTCAGGGACAGGGGGCGGACGAGCAGTTCTTC. It translates to CASSQGQGADEQFF. The V and J genes are TRBV5-1 and TRBJ2-1, with 12 bases lining up with TRBD1. With V trimmed by 5 bases and J by 10 bases, 7 bases remained unmatched. Germline CDR1 SGHRS, CDR2 YFSETQ. The CDR3 is 14 amino acids.

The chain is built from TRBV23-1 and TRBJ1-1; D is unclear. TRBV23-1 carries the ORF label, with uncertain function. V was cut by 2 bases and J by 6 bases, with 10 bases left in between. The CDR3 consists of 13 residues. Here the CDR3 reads CASSQSLSSEAFF. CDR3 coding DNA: TGCGCCAGCAGTCAAAGTTTAAGCTCTGAAGCTTTCTTT.

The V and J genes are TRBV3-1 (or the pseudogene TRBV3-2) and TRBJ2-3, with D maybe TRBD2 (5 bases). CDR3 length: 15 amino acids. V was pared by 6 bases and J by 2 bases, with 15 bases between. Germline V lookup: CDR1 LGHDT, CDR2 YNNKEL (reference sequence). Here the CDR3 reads CASSPGGPNTDTQYF. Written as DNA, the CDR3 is TGTGCCAGCAGTCCAGGAGGCCCTAACACAGATACGCAGTATTTT.

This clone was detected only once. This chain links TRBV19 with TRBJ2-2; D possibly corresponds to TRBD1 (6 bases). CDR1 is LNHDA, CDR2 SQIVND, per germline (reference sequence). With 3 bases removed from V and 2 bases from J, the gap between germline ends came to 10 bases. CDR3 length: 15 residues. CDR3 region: CASSIGQPNTGELFF. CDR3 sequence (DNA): TGTGCCAGTAGTATTGGACAGCCTAACACCGGGGAGCTGTTTTTT.

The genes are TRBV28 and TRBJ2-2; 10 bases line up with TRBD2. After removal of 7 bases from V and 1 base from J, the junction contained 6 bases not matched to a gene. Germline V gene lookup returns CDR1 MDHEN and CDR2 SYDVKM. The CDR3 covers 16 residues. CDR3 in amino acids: CASTTLAGGNTGELFF. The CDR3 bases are TGTGCCAGCACTACCTTAGCGGGAGGGAACACCGGGGAGCTGTTTTTT.

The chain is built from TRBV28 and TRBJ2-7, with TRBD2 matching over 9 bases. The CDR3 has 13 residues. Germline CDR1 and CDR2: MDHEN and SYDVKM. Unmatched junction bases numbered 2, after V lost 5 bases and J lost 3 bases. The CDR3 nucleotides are TGTGCCAGCAGTGGACTAGCGTACTACGAGCAGTACTTC. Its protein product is CASSGLAYYEQYF.

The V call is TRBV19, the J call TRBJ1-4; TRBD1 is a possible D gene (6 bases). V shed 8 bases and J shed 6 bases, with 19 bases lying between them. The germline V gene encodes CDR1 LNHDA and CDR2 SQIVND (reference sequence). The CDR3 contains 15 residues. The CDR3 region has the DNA TGTGCCAGTTCAACCTGGGGGCAGGGCGATGAAAAACTGTTTTTT. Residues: CASSTWGQGDEKLFF.

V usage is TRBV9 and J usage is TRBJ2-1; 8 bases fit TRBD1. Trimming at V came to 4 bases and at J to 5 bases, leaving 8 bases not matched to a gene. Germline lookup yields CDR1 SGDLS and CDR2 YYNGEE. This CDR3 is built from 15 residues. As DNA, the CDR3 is TGTGCCAGCAGCTACCGGACAGGGCCTAACAATGAGCAGTTCTTC. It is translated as CASSYRTGPNNEQFF.

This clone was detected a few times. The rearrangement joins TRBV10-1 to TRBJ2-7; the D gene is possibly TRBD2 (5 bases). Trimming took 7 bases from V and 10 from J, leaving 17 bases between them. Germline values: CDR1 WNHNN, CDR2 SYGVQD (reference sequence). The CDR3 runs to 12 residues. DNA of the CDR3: TGCGCCAGCAAGGTTCCGAGGCGGGTTCAGTACTTC. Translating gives CASKVPRRVQYF.

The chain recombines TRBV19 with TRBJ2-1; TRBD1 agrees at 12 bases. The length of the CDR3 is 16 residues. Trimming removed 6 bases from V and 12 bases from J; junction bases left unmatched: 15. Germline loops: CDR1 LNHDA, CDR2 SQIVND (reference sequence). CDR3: CASSLFGTGGAEGQFF. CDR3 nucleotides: TGTGCCAGTAGCCTTTTCGGGACAGGGGGCGCCGAGGGGCAGTTCTTC.

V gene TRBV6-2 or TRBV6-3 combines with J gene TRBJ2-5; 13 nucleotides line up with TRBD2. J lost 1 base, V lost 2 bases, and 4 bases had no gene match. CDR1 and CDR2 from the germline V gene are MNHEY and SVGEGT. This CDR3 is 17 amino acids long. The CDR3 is CASSYGTSGIFQETQYF. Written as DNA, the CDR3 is TGTGCCAGCAGTTACGGGACTAGCGGGATATTCCAAGAGACCCAGTACTTC.

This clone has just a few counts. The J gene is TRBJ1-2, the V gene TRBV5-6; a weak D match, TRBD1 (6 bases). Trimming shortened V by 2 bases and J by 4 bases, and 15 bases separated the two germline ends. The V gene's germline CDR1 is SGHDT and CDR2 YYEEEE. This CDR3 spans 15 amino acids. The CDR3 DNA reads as TGTGCCAGCAGCTTAACAGGGCTCCTTTCCTATGGCTACACCTTC. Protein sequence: CASSLTGLLSYGYTF.

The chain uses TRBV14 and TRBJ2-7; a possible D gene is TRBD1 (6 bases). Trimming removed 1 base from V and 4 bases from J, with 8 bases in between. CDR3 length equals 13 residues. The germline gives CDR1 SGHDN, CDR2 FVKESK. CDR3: CASSQVQGYEQYF. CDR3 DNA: TGTGCCAGCAGCCAAGTACAGGGTTACGAGCAGTACTTC.

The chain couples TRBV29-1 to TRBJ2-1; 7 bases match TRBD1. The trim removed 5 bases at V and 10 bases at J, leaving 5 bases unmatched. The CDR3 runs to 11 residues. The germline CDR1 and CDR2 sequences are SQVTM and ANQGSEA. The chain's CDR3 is CSVNPGQEQFF. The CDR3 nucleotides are TGCAGCGTTAATCCGGGACAGGAGCAGTTCTTC.

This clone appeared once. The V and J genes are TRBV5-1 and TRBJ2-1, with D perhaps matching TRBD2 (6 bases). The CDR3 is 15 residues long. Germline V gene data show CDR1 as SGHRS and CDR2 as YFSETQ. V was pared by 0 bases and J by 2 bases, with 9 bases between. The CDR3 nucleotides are TGCGCCAGCAGCTTGGCAGCGGGCCCCTACAATGAGCAGTTCTTC. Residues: CASSLAAGPYNEQFF. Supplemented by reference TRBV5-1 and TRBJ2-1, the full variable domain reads KAGVTQTPRYLIKTRGQQVTLSCSPISGHRSVSWYQQTPGQGLQFLFEYFSETQRNKGNFPGRFSGRQFSNSRSEMNVSTLELGDSALYLCASSLAAGPYNEQFFGPGTRLTVL.

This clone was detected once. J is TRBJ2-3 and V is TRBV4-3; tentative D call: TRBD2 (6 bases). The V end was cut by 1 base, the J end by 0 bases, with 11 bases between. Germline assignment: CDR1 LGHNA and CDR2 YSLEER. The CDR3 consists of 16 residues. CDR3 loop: CASSQGTSRSTDTQYF. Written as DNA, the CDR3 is TGCGCCAGCAGCCAAGGTACTAGCCGTAGCACAGATACGCAGTATTTT.

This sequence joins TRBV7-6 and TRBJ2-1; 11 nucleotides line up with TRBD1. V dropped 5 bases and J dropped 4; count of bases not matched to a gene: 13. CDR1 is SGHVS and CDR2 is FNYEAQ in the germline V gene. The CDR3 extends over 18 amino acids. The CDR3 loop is CASSLGQGATGAYNEQFF. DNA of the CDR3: TGTGCCAGCAGCCTTGGACAGGGGGCAACGGGGGCTTACAATGAGCAGTTCTTC.

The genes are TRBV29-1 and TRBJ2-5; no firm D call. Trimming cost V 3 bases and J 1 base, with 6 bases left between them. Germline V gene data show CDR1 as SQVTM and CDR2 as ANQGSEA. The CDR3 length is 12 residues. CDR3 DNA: TGCAGCGTTGAGGGCAGCCAAGAGACCCAGTACTTC. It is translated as CSVEGSQETQYF. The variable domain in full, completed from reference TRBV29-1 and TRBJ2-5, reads SAVISQKPSRDICQRGTSLTIQCQVDSQVTMMFWYRQQPGQSLTLIATANQGSEATYESGFVIDKFPISRPNLTFSTLTVSNMSPEDSSIYLCSVEGSQETQYFGPGTRLLVL.

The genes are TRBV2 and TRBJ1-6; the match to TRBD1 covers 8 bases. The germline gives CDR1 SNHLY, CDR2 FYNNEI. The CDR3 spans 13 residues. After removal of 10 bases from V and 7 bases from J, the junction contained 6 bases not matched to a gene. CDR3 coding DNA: TGTGCCATCAGGACAGGGTCGAATTCACCCCTCCACTTT. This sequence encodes CAIRTGSNSPLHF.

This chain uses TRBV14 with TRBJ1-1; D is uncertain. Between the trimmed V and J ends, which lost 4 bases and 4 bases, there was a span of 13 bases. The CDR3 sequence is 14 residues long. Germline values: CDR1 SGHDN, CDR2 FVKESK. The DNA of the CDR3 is TGTGCCAGCAGCCTTAACCTGGGGAGCACTGAAGCTTTCTTT. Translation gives CASSLNLGSTEAFF.